The 21 T cell receptor beta chains in this list originate from one sample, sequenced in a study of blood T cell repertoires in COVID-19. The repertoire was sequenced with immunoSEQ multiplex PCR; TCRdb's copy has only in-frame clones and lacks some. The data contain 140,000 to 150,000 clones, around four fifths of them seen just once; the ten biggest clones take up under 3%. The sample comprised peripheral blood. These receptors all come from a woman aged 40 to 50 with active or convalescent COVID-19.

V usage is TRBV6-6 and J usage is TRBJ2-7; TRBD1 matches 10 bases. With 4 bases clipped from V and 6 bases from J, the junction kept 6 bases outside the gene matches. Germline V lookup: CDR1 MNHNY, CDR2 SVGAGI (reference sequence). CDR3 length equals 14 residues. CDR3 coding DNA: TGTGCCAGCAGTTCCCCGGGACAGGGGACCGAGCAGTACTTC. Translation gives CASSSPGQGTEQYF.

This clone was counted a few times. V usage is TRBV7-2 and J usage is TRBJ2-6; perhaps TRBD1 as D (5 bases). V lost 1 base, J lost 0 bases, and 13 bases lay in between. Germline CDR1 is SGHTA and CDR2 is FQGNSA. This CDR3 comprises 18 residues. The CDR3 coding sequence is TGTGCCAGCAGCTTAGGCCCAGGGCTTTCCTCTGGGGCCAACGTCCTGACTTTC. Amino acids: CASSLGPGLSSGANVLTF.

V gene TRBV5-4 combines with J gene TRBJ2-2; 9 bases align to TRBD1. The V segment lost 5 bases and the J segment 6 bases; nucleotides outside the gene matches: 8. Germline CDR1 SGHNT, CDR2 YYREEE (reference sequence). This CDR3 is 15 amino acids long. CDR3 amino acids: CASSPGTGSAGELFF. DNA for the CDR3: TGTGCCAGCAGTCCCGGGACAGGGTCGGCCGGGGAGCTGTTTTTT.

The chain is built from TRBV3-1 (or the pseudogene TRBV3-2) and TRBJ1-2; D is possibly TRBD1 (6 bases). V lost 0 bases and J 9 bases, leaving 17 bases between the germline ends. This CDR3 is built from 15 residues. Looked up from germline, CDR1 is LGHDT and CDR2 is YNNKEL (reference sequence). The CDR3 is CASSQDRMGAPRYTF. The CDR3 nucleotides read TGTGCCAGCAGCCAAGATCGTATGGGGGCGCCTCGCTACACCTTC.

The chain joins TRBV6-5 to TRBJ2-3, with 7 positions matching TRBD1. The CDR3 sequence is 13 residues long. Per the germline V gene, CDR1 is MNHEY and CDR2 is SVGAGI. Trimming at V came to 7 bases and at J to 2 bases, leaving 3 bases not matched to a gene. CDR3 protein: CASTGQNTDTQYF. For the CDR3, the DNA is TGTGCCAGCACGGGACAGAACACAGATACGCAGTATTTT.

This chain links TRBV6-1 with TRBJ1-1, with TRBD1 matching over 9 bases. V dropped 3 bases and J dropped 5; count of bases not matched to a gene: 16. Germline V gives CDR1 MNHNS, CDR2 SASEGT. The CDR3 loop spans 18 amino acids. CDR3 region: CASSERDRGSSGGTEAFF. The CDR3 nucleotides read TGTGCCAGCAGTGAGAGAGACAGGGGGTCAAGTGGAGGGACTGAAGCTTTCTTT.

The chain couples TRBV5-6 to TRBJ1-5; D uncertain. This CDR3 has 17 amino acids. The germline V and J ends were trimmed by 0 bases and 0 bases, with 13 bases remaining between them. The V gene's germline CDR1 is SGHDT and CDR2 YYEEEE. The CDR3 here is CASSLAREAFSNQPQHF. CDR3 coding DNA: TGTGCCAGCAGCTTGGCTAGAGAGGCCTTTAGCAATCAGCCCCAGCATTTT. The full variable domain, with the rest looked up from reference TRBV5-6 and TRBJ1-5, is DAGVTQSPTHLIKTRGQQVTLRCSPKSGHDTVSWYQQALGQGPQFIFQYYEEEERQRGNFPDRFSGHQFPNYSSELNVNALLLGDSALYLCASSLAREAFSNQPQHFGDGTRLSIL.

The chain employs TRBV18 and TRBJ1-3; maybe TRBD1 (5 bases). From germline, CDR1 is KGHSH and CDR2 LQKENI. CDR3 length: 15 residues. The germline V and J ends were trimmed by 3 bases and 4 bases, with 13 bases remaining between them. CDR3 DNA: TGTGCCAGCTCACCGGCAGGGTATATGGGAAACACCATATATTTT. Translation gives CASSPAGYMGNTIYF.

This chain uses TRBV7-2 with TRBJ1-1; 7 nucleotides align to TRBD1. The CDR3 is 15 amino acids. Losses at the gene ends were 0 bases for V and 4 bases for J; bases not matched to a gene: 5. Germline lookup yields CDR1 SGHTA and CDR2 FQGNSA. In DNA form, the CDR3 reads TGTGCCAGCAGCTTAGCGACAGGGCGGGCCACTGAAGCTTTCTTT. This gives the protein CASSLATGRATEAFF.

This chain uses TRBV9 with TRBJ1-1, with TRBD1 matching 7 bases. CDR1 SGDLS and CDR2 YYNGEE come from the germline V gene. The CDR3 is 19 amino acids. The V segment lost 0 bases and the J segment 0 bases; nucleotides outside the gene matches: 14. CDR3 region: CASSVGLPTGRIMNTEAFF. The DNA for the CDR3 is TGTGCCAGCAGCGTAGGGCTTCCGACAGGGCGGATCATGAACACTGAAGCTTTCTTT.

There are a few counts of this clone. The chain recombines TRBV27 with TRBJ2-5; 7 bases map to TRBD2. V lost 5 bases to trimming and J lost 7 bases; unmatched junction nucleotides: 13. Per germline, CDR1 MNHEY and CDR2 SMNVEV (reference sequence). The CDR3 runs 15 residues. CDR3 residues: CASSLGREWGGTQYF. The CDR3 bases are TGTGCCAGCAGTCTGGGACGGGAGTGGGGGGGGACCCAGTACTTC.

The chain is built from TRBV7-2 and TRBJ1-2; 8 positions agree with TRBD1. The junction had 10 bases not matched to a gene; V was cut back by 2 bases and J by 8 bases. CDR1 and CDR2 from the germline V gene are SGHTA and FQGNSA. The CDR3 is 15 residues long. The CDR3 loop reads CASSLFGSDRGGYTF. The CDR3 DNA reads as TGTGCCAGCAGCTTATTCGGGAGTGACAGGGGAGGCTACACCTTC.

The rearrangement uses TRBV7-2 and TRBJ2-7, with TRBD2 matching 7 bases. V shed 2 bases and J 2 bases; nucleotides not matched to a gene: 12. This CDR3 spans 17 amino acids. The germline CDR1 and CDR2 sequences are SGHTA and FQGNSA. The CDR3 DNA follows: TGTGCCAGCAGCTTAACCGGGAGGACCTTGAAAACCTACGAGCAGTACTTC. It yields the protein CASSLTGRTLKTYEQYF.

The CDR3 DNA is TGTGCCAGCTCACCGTCGGCCGGGGGTAACGGCTATGGCTACACCTTC. Residues: CASSPSAGGNGYGYTF. This chain uses TRBV18 with TRBJ1-2; possible D gene TRBD1, 5 bases. Germline V lookup: CDR1 KGHSH, CDR2 LQKENI. The CDR3 spans 16 residues. V lost 3 bases to trimming and J lost 4 bases, with 18 bases between them.

The J gene is TRBJ1-2, the V gene TRBV14; D gene ambiguous. The ends were cut back, 1 base at V and 5 bases at J, with 8 bases in the middle. Germline CDR1 and CDR2: SGHDN and FVKESK. This CDR3 region has 13 residues. This CDR3 reads CASSQVIRYGYTF. CDR3 sequence (DNA): TGTGCCAGCAGCCAAGTTATCCGTTATGGCTACACCTTC.

The gene calls are TRBV2 and TRBJ2-5; tentative D call: TRBD2 (6 bases). Germline V gene sequence: CDR1 SNHLY, CDR2 FYNNEI. The CDR3 is made up of 14 amino acids. V lost 5 bases and J lost 5, with 15 bases in between. The CDR3 region has the DNA TGTGCCAGCAGTACCGGGACTTCGAGGGAGACCCAGTACTTC. Its protein product is CASSTGTSRETQYF.

The chain recombines TRBV29-1 with TRBJ2-2; D might be TRBD1 (5 bases). This CDR3 spans 14 amino acids. Germline lookup yields CDR1 SQVTM and CDR2 ANQGSEA. Deletions cut 3 bases from V and 7 bases from J, with 15 bases between. In DNA, the CDR3 is TGCAGCGTTGAGACCCACAGGACCGGCGGGGAGCTGTTTTTT. Translation gives CSVETHRTGGELFF.

The chain combines TRBV14 with TRBJ2-7; TRBD2 agrees at 9 bases. V shed 4 bases and J 4 bases; nucleotides not matched to a gene: 8. This CDR3 contains 15 residues. Germline CDR1 is SGHDN and CDR2 is FVKESK. CDR3 DNA sequence: TGTGCCAGCAGCCCGACGGCTAGCGGGAAATACGAGCAGTACTTC. It encodes CASSPTASGKYEQYF.

This clone was seen only a few times. The chain employs TRBV11-2 and TRBJ1-5; 8 bases are a match to TRBD1. The CDR3 has 15 residues. Trimming took 1 base from V and 6 from J; bases not matched to a gene: 5. Germline V gives CDR1 SGHAT, CDR2 FQNNGV. The CDR3 is CASSLGQGATQPQHF. The CDR3 nucleotides are TGTGCCAGCAGCTTAGGGCAGGGGGCTACTCAGCCCCAGCATTTT. Combining the CDR3 with reference TRBV11-2 and TRBJ1-5 gives the whole variable domain EAGVAQSPRYKIIEKRQSVAFWCNPISGHATLYWYQQILGQGPKLLIQFQNNGVVDDSQLPKDRFSAERLKGVDSTLKIQPAKLEDSAVYLCASSLGQGATQPQHFGDGTRLSIL.

This chain links TRBV29-1 with TRBJ1-2; possibly TRBD1 for D (6 bases). V shed 6 bases and J shed 7 bases, with 12 bases lying between them. Germline V gene data show CDR1 as SQVTM and CDR2 as ANQGSEA. The CDR3 totals 11 residues. The CDR3 is CSVQGLRGYTF. The CDR3 region has the DNA TGCAGCGTACAGGGTCTGCGTGGCTACACCTTC. Combining the CDR3 with reference TRBV29-1 and TRBJ1-2 gives the whole variable domain SAVISQKPSRDICQRGTSLTIQCQVDSQVTMMFWYRQQPGQSLTLIATANQGSEATYESGFVIDKFPISRPNLTFSTLTVSNMSPEDSSIYLCSVQGLRGYTFGSGTRLTVV.

The chain recombines TRBV25-1 with TRBJ1-1; 8 nucleotides agree with TRBD1. This CDR3 has 15 amino acids. CDR1 and CDR2 from the germline V gene are MGHDK and SYGVNS. The V and J ends lost 1 base and 1 base, in that order; junction bases with no gene match: 2. Here the CDR3 reads CASSESGGKNTEAFF. The CDR3 bases are TGTGCCAGCAGTGAATCAGGGGGCAAGAACACTGAAGCTTTCTTT.